This TCR beta chain was documented in a study of T-cell reconstitution after alpha-beta-depleted transplantation in children. Note on this clonotype: Its matching antigen is unknown.

As it was prepared, the TCRbeta library received unique molecular identifiers. One entry per CDR3 protein, called by TCRdb with MiXCR from the PCR reads. Here the sample spans 200,000 to 300,000 distinct CDR3 sequences, around 25% being singletons. Study-wide points: Most T-cell counts and diversity one year after the transplant came from T cells that were newly produced.

The receptor comes from a girl aged 2 to 10 with Fanconi anemia, due to receive a stem cell transplant. The material was PBMCs, obtained before TCRalphabeta/CD19-depleted stem cell transplant.

The CDR3 nucleotides read TGTGCCAGCAGTATCGGACATCCCTTTCAAGAGACCCAGTACTTC. As protein: CASSIGHPFQETQYF. The V and J genes are TRBV28 and TRBJ2-5; perhaps TRBD1 as D (5 bases). Trimming took off 5 bases at V and 2 bases at J, with 15 bases between the two ends. The CDR3 consists of 15 residues. CDR1 and CDR2 from the germline V gene are MDHEN and SYDVKM. Full variable domain (outside the CDR3, taken from reference TRBV28 and TRBJ2-5): DVKVTQSSRYLVKRTGEKVFLECVQDMDHENMFWYRQDPGLGLRLIYFSYDVKMKEKGDIPEGYSVSREKKERFSLILESASTNQTSMYLCASSIGHPFQETQYFGPGTRLLVL.